The T cell receptor beta chain under discussion was sequenced for a study of blood T cells in healthy people across ages. The study, taken as a whole, reports: Estimates of total diversity, which came from one million sequenced T cells, were considered to be underestimates.

Next came a second PCR, run for about 6 to 12 cycles, which used a sample-barcoded 5' primer along with a J-beta primer mix. TCRdb re-called the 5' RACE reads with MiXCR, one entry per CDR3 protein. The table lists 650,000 to 1,000,000 distinct CDR3 sequences, around 36% of them singletons. Extractions gave at least 5.5 micrograms of total RNA per sample. This clonotype has just a few counts. Antigen unknown. J was trimmed by 2 bases and V by 3 bases; bases with no gene match: 4. The CDR3 is 17 residues long. Source material: blood. The TCR originated in a man aged 18-30 years in good health. The chain joins TRBV12-3 or TRBV12-4 to TRBJ2-6; 10 nucleotides match TRBD1. CDR3 protein: CASSLGTGVTGANVLTF. Here the CDR3 DNA reads TGTGCCAGCAGTTTGGGGACAGGGGTCACTGGGGCCAACGTCCTGACTTTC.